A selection of T cell receptor beta chains follows, all from one sample in a study of beta chain features in type 1 diabetes. Clones were read by immunoSEQ multiplex PCR, and TCRdb kept only the in-frame ones, dropping some. The sample yields hundreds of thousands of clones, over 13% seen once. Sequences were obtained from naive CD4+ T cells from blood. The receptors stem from a man younger than 35 with type 1 diabetes. CDR3s include the opening cysteine and the closing phenylalanine or tryptophan. Fields, in order: V gene, clone size, D gene, J gene, CDR3 DNA, CDR3 protein. A D gene is named only where the DNA matches it firmly. For some rows the clone size is stated as once, few or many, or as a class when expanded; others skip it.

V: TRBV29-1; size: few; D: TRBD1; J: TRBJ2-4; DNA: TGCAGCGTTTGGGGACAGGGCCCAAACATTCAGTACTTC; CDR3: CSVWGQGPNIQYF
V: TRBV28; size: few; D: -; J: TRBJ2-7; DNA: TGTGCCAGCAGTTTAGCGGGGACCTCTATCGAGCAGTACTTC; CDR3: CASSLAGTSIEQYF
V: TRBV7-6; size: few; D: -; J: TRBJ2-7; DNA: TGTGCCAGCAGCTTCGGCCGGGACGAGCAGTACTTC; CDR3: CASSFGRDEQYF
V: TRBV7-9; size: few; D: -; J: TRBJ2-3; DNA: TGTGCCAGCAGCTCAGGGGTCGATACGCAGTATTTT; CDR3: CASSSGVDTQYF
V: TRBV29-1; size: -; D: TRBD1; J: TRBJ1-1; DNA: TGCAGCGCCGAGGCTCGGACAGGCCCCCCTGAAGCTTTCTTT; CDR3: CSAEARTGPPEAFF
V: TRBV7-7; size: few; D: -; J: TRBJ2-1; DNA: TGTGCTAGCAGCTTAGTCTCCGGGGGCAATGAGCAGTTCTTC; CDR3: CASSLVSGGNEQFF
V: TRBV7-2; size: few; D: -; J: TRBJ2-2; DNA: TGTGCCAGCAGCTTGAGGAACACCGGGGAGCTGTTTTTT; CDR3: CASSLRNTGELFF
V: TRBV2; size: few; D: -; J: TRBJ2-2; DNA: TGTGCCAGCAGTGAACCTCCGGGGGACGGGGAGCTGTTTTTT; CDR3: CASSEPPGDGELFF
V: TRBV30; size: few; D: -; J: TRBJ2-2; DNA: TGTGCCTGGAGTGTACGGATCATGGACACCGGGGAGCTGTTTTTT; CDR3: CAWSVRIMDTGELFF
V: TRBV5-1; size: few; D: TRBD2; J: TRBJ2-4; DNA: TGCGCCAGCAGCTTGGGACTAGCGGGAGGGCCTAGGTACATTCAGTACTTC; CDR3: CASSLGLAGGPRYIQYF
V: TRBV2; size: few; D: -; J: TRBJ2-1; DNA: TGTGCCAGCAGTGAAGACAATGAGCAGTTCTTC; CDR3: CASSEDNEQFF
V: TRBV7-9; size: -; D: -; J: TRBJ1-1; DNA: TGTGCCAGCAGCTTAGCGCTTAACCGTGGACAGCAGAACACTGAAGCTTTCTTT; CDR3: CASSLALNRGQQNTEAFF
V: TRBV28; size: -; D: TRBD1; J: TRBJ2-7; DNA: TGTGCCAGCAGTTTCGGGACAGGGTTCTACGAGCAGTACTTC; CDR3: CASSFGTGFYEQYF
V: TRBV27; size: few; D: -; J: TRBJ2-6; DNA: TGTGCCAGCAGTCCATCCCCGGGCAGGGCGAGGGCTGGGGCCAACGTCCTGACTTTC; CDR3: CASSPSPGRARAGANVLTF
V: TRBV7-9; size: -; D: TRBD2; J: TRBJ2-1; DNA: TGTGCCAGCAGCTTAGGATCCGGGAGGACCTACAATGAGCAGTTCTTC; CDR3: CASSLGSGRTYNEQFF
V: TRBV30; size: few; D: -; J: TRBJ1-2; DNA: TGTGCCTGGTCAGCTAACTATGGCTACACCTTC; CDR3: CAWSANYGYTF
V: TRBV30; size: -; D: -; J: TRBJ2-5; DNA: TGTGCCTGGGAAGCACAGGGGACCCAGTACTTC; CDR3: CAWEAQGTQYF
V: TRBV30; size: -; D: -; J: TRBJ2-5; DNA: TGTGCCTGGAGTCAGGGATCAGAGACCCAGTACTTC; CDR3: CAWSQGSETQYF
V: TRBV28; size: few; D: -; J: TRBJ1-6; DNA: TGTGCCAGCAGCTGGGCGCGGACCGGTAATTCACCCCTCCACTTT; CDR3: CASSWARTGNSPLHF
V: TRBV5-1; size: -; D: -; J: TRBJ1-5; DNA: TGCGCCAGCAGCTCGGGACCGTCCGAAGCCCAGCATTTT; CDR3: CASSSGPSEAQHF
V: TRBV11-2; size: few; D: -; J: TRBJ2-5; DNA: TGTGCCAGCAGCTTAGTTGGGCCTGGGGAGACCCAGTACTTC; CDR3: CASSLVGPGETQYF
V: TRBV21-1; size: -; D: -; J: TRBJ2-2; DNA: TGTGCCAGCAGCAAAGGTGTTTATGGAACCGGGGAGCTGTTTTTT; CDR3: CASSKGVYGTGELFF
V: TRBV28; size: -; D: -; J: TRBJ2-3; DNA: TGTGCCAGCACCCGGATACCAGATACGCAGTATTTT; CDR3: CASTRIPDTQYF
V: TRBV18; size: few; D: -; J: TRBJ1-2; DNA: TGTGCCAGCTCACCACCGGCCCCTCACCCCGCCAACTATGGCTACACCTTC; CDR3: CASSPPAPHPANYGYTF
V: TRBV29-1; size: -; D: -; J: TRBJ1-5; DNA: TGCAGCGTTGCTACAGGGTCTAGCAATCAGCCCCAGCATTTT; CDR3: CSVATGSSNQPQHF
V: TRBV29-1; size: -; D: -; J: TRBJ1-5; DNA: TGCAGCGTTAAGTCGGAGCTTAATCAGCCCCAGCATTTT; CDR3: CSVKSELNQPQHF
V: TRBV13; size: -; D: TRBD2; J: TRBJ2-3; DNA: TGTGCCAGCAGTCGATATAGCGGGAAAGGAGATACGCAGTATTTT; CDR3: CASSRYSGKGDTQYF
V: TRBV19; size: few; D: -; J: TRBJ2-7; DNA: TGTGCCAGTAGTGGTCGGGGCGAGCAGTACTTC; CDR3: CASSGRGEQYF
V: TRBV28; size: -; D: TRBD2; J: TRBJ2-1; DNA: TGTGCCAGCAGTTCCCCTTCCGGGACTAGGGATCCCAATGAGCAGTTCTTC; CDR3: CASSSPSGTRDPNEQFF
V: TRBV15; size: -; D: TRBD2; J: TRBJ2-3; DNA: TGTGCCACCAGCAGAGGACTAGCGGGGAGCACAGATACGCAGTATTTT; CDR3: CATSRGLAGSTDTQYF
V: TRBV27; size: -; D: -; J: TRBJ1-6; DNA: TGTGCCAGCAGCGCTTGGCGGGGGGCGGAAGATTCACCCCTCCACTTT; CDR3: CASSAWRGAEDSPLHF
V: TRBV18; size: -; D: TRBD2; J: TRBJ2-3; DNA: TGTGCCAGCTCGCCGCTGGCGGGGGGCACAGATACGCAGTATTTT; CDR3: CASSPLAGGTDTQYF
V: TRBV2; size: -; D: TRBD2; J: TRBJ2-3; DNA: TGTGCCAGCTCCTATCTAGCGGGAGCCGCAGATACGCAGTATTTT; CDR3: CASSYLAGAADTQYF
V: TRBV25-1; size: few; D: -; J: TRBJ2-2; DNA: TGTGCCAGCAGTTTTACGGGAGAGTACACCGGGGAGCTGTTTTTT; CDR3: CASSFTGEYTGELFF
V: TRBV30; size: few; D: TRBD2; J: TRBJ2-3; DNA: TGTGCCTGGGCCCGGGGAACTAGCGGCACAGATACGCAGTATTTT; CDR3: CAWARGTSGTDTQYF
V: TRBV12-5; size: -; D: -; J: TRBJ2-1; DNA: TGTGCTAGTGGTTTGGACCCAAACTACAATGAGCAGTTCTTC; CDR3: CASGLDPNYNEQFF
V: TRBV5-1; size: few; D: -; J: TRBJ2-5; DNA: TGCGCCAGCAGCCCCGGTGCACCAAAAGAGACCCAGTACTTC; CDR3: CASSPGAPKETQYF
V: TRBV30; size: -; D: -; J: TRBJ1-4; DNA: TGTGCCTTCCAGGACAGTACTGAAAAACTGTTTTTT; CDR3: CAFQDSTEKLFF
V: TRBV5-4; size: few; D: -; J: TRBJ1-1; DNA: TGTGCCAGCAGCCCCGTCGGAGGGGGGTTCAACACTGAAGCTTTCTTT; CDR3: CASSPVGGGFNTEAFF
V: TRBV18; size: few; D: -; J: TRBJ2-4; DNA: TGTGCCAGCTCACCTGTCAGGGCAAAAAACATTCAGTACTTC; CDR3: CASSPVRAKNIQYF
V: TRBV28; size: -; D: -; J: TRBJ1-1; DNA: TGTGCCAGCAGTACAGCCACTGAAGCTTTCTTT; CDR3: CASSTATEAFF
V: TRBV28; size: -; D: -; J: TRBJ2-5; DNA: TGTGCCAGCAGTTTTTCCCAGGGAGAGACCCAGTACTTC; CDR3: CASSFSQGETQYF
V: TRBV9; size: -; D: -; J: TRBJ1-5; DNA: TGTGCCAGCAGCGTAGGGCCATATGATCAGCCCCAGCATTTT; CDR3: CASSVGPYDQPQHF
V: TRBV27; size: -; D: -; J: TRBJ2-3; DNA: TGTGCCAGCAGTTTATACCGGGACACAGATACGCAGTATTTT; CDR3: CASSLYRDTDTQYF
V: TRBV28; size: -; D: -; J: TRBJ1-2; DNA: TGTGCCAGCAGTTTAAGTGGGGCCATTACTAACTATGGCTACACCTTC; CDR3: CASSLSGAITNYGYTF
V: TRBV25-1; size: few; D: -; J: TRBJ1-6; DNA: TGTGCCAGCAGTGACGGACTGAGGAATTCACCCCTCCACTTT; CDR3: CASSDGLRNSPLHF
V: TRBV19; size: -; D: -; J: TRBJ1-5; DNA: TGTGCCAGTAGGGCGAGGGGCTCTCAGCCCCAGCATTTT; CDR3: CASRARGSQPQHF
V: TRBV9; size: few; D: -; J: TRBJ1-2; DNA: TGTGCCAGCAGCGCCGGGATATCTAACTATGGCTACACCTTC; CDR3: CASSAGISNYGYTF
V: TRBV4-3; size: few; D: -; J: TRBJ1-1; DNA: TGCGCCAGCAGACGTGTGCTAAGGGCAGGGACCACTGAAGCTTTCTTT; CDR3: CASRRVLRAGTTEAFF
V: TRBV4-1; size: few; D: TRBD2; J: TRBJ2-5; DNA: TGCGCCAGCAGCCAAGAACCAGGACTAGCGGGAGTGGAGACCCAGTACTTC; CDR3: CASSQEPGLAGVETQYF
V: TRBV30; size: -; D: -; J: TRBJ1-1; DNA: TGTGCCTGCTGGCCATCCGAAGCTTTCTTT; CDR3: CACWPSEAFF
V: TRBV30; size: few; D: -; J: TRBJ1-5; DNA: TGTGCCTGCTCGGGGGGAGGGCCCCAGCATTTT; CDR3: CACSGGGPQHF
V: TRBV9; size: few; D: TRBD2; J: TRBJ2-1; DNA: TGTGCCAGCAGCGTTAGCGGGGGGAGCTCCTACAATGAGCAGTTCTTC; CDR3: CASSVSGGSSYNEQFF
V: TRBV6-5; size: few; D: -; J: TRBJ2-4; DNA: TGTGCCAGCAGTTACTCGACTATAGCCAAAAACATTCAGTACTTC; CDR3: CASSYSTIAKNIQYF
V: TRBV12-5; size: -; D: -; J: TRBJ2-2; DNA: TGTGCTAGTAATGAGGGGGCCGGGGAGCTGTTTTTT; CDR3: CASNEGAGELFF
V: TRBV25-1; size: -; D: TRBD1; J: TRBJ2-7; DNA: TGTGCCAGTGGACAGGGGCCCTACGAGCAGTACTTC; CDR3: CASGQGPYEQYF